The 26 T cell receptor beta chains below come from one sample, sequenced in a study of PD-1 blockade in classical Hodgkin lymphoma. Data came from immunoSEQ multiplex PCR; TCRdb stores just in-frame clones and leaves some out. The sample consists of about 24,000 clones, 72% of them appearing once. Time point of the sample: cycle 4 day 1 (C4D1), after 6 weeks of nivolumab. All trial patients relapsed after autologous stem cell transplantation. The sequencing here drew on peripheral blood mononuclear cells (PBMCs), taken before the fourth cycle of nivolumab. The receptor set was obtained from a human donor with classical Hodgkin lymphoma.

In this sample, this clone turned up a few times. This chain uses TRBV28 with TRBJ2-2, with D hard to call. The CDR3 runs to 12 residues. CDR1 and CDR2 from the germline V gene are MDHEN and SYDVKM. Trimming removed 4 bases at V and 4 bases at J, with 4 bases between. The CDR3: CASSWGTGELFF. CDR3 sequence (DNA): TGTGCCAGCAGTTGGGGCACCGGGGAGCTGTTTTTT.

J is TRBJ1-3 and V is TRBV15, with 10 bases matching TRBD1. Germline V gene sequence: CDR1 LNHNV, CDR2 YYDKDF (reference sequence). The CDR3 is made up of 14 amino acids. V trimming: 3 bases; J trimming: 8 bases; junction bases outside the gene matches: 4. CDR3 in DNA: TGTGCCACCAGCAGGGGACAGGGGCAAGACACCATATATTTT. Amino acids: CATSRGQGQDTIYF.

This chain joins TRBV27 and TRBJ2-5, with 15 nucleotides matching TRBD2. Germline V gene lookup returns CDR1 MNHEY and CDR2 SMNVEV (reference sequence). The CDR3 is 19 amino acids. V dropped 6 bases and J dropped 7; count of bases not matched to a gene: 18. This chain's CDR3 is CASSPRTSGGDLSSGTQYF. In DNA, the CDR3 is TGTGCCAGCAGCCCTAGGACTAGCGGGGGGGATCTTTCTTCGGGGACCCAGTACTTC.

V usage is TRBV5-1 and J usage is TRBJ1-4; tentative D call: TRBD1 (5 bases). The CDR3 spans 13 residues. Germline values: CDR1 SGHRS, CDR2 YFSETQ. The germline V and J ends were trimmed by 2 bases and 7 bases, with 9 bases remaining between them. CDR3 DNA sequence: TGCGCCAGCAGCTTAAGGGGAGGTGAAAAACTGTTTTTT. It translates to CASSLRGGEKLFF.

This clone was detected once. The rearrangement uses TRBV5-1 and TRBJ2-5; no definite D call. This CDR3 comprises 15 residues. Trimming removed 0 bases at V and 3 bases at J, with 12 bases between. CDR1 and CDR2 (germline): SGHRS, YFSETQ. CDR3 in DNA: TGCGCCAGCAGCTTGGTCGGCAGGCGCGAAGAGACCCAGTACTTC. Amino acid sequence: CASSLVGRREETQYF. Using reference TRBV5-1 and TRBJ2-5 for the parts outside the CDR3, the full variable domain is KAGVTQTPRYLIKTRGQQVTLSCSPISGHRSVSWYQQTPGQGLQFLFEYFSETQRNKGNFPGRFSGRQFSNSRSEMNVSTLELGDSALYLCASSLVGRREETQYFGPGTRLLVL.

The gene calls are TRBV2 and TRBJ1-5, with D possibly being TRBD1 (6 bases). This CDR3 spans 16 amino acids. CDR1 SNHLY and CDR2 FYNNEI come from the germline V gene. Trimming shortened V by 6 bases and J by 2 bases, and 17 bases separated the two germline ends. CDR3 sequence (DNA): TGTGCCAGCAGCCGGGAGGGGGGCGCAGGCAATCAGCCCCAGCATTTT. It encodes CASSREGGAGNQPQHF. The full variable domain, rest sourced from reference TRBV2 and TRBJ1-5, is EPEVTQTPSHQVTQMGQEVILRCVPISNHLYFYWYRQILGQKVEFLVSFYNNEISEKSEIFDDQFSVERPDGSNFTLKIRSTKLEDSAMYFCASSREGGAGNQPQHFGDGTRLSIL.

The V gene is TRBV7-9, the J gene TRBJ2-2, with D perhaps matching TRBD1 (5 bases). The CDR3 covers 15 residues. The germline gives CDR1 SEHNR, CDR2 FQNEAQ (reference sequence). Trimming shortened V by 8 bases and J by 1 base, and 14 bases separated the two germline ends. The CDR3 here is CASAGSSKNTGELFF. The CDR3 DNA reads as TGTGCCAGCGCAGGGTCCTCCAAGAACACCGGGGAGCTGTTTTTT.

V and J are TRBV4-1 and TRBJ1-2; the D gene is possibly TRBD1 (6 bases). Per the germline V gene, CDR1 is MGHRA and CDR2 is YSYEKL. Trimming removed 3 bases at V and 4 bases at J, with 18 bases between. The length of the CDR3 is 16 residues. In nucleotides, the CDR3 is TGCGCCAGCAGCCAGATGGGGGGGGCCGGGAGCTATGGCTACACCTTC. Translation: CASSQMGGAGSYGYTF.

The V call is TRBV6-6, the J call TRBJ1-6; possible D gene TRBD1, 6 bases. The CDR3 is 15 residues long. The V gene lost 0 bases and the J gene lost 7 bases, with 10 bases spanning the gap. Germline-derived CDR1 and CDR2 are MNHNY and SVGAGI (reference sequence). Here the CDR3 DNA reads TGTGCCAGCAGTTACTCGGCAGGGGACAATTCACCCCTCCACTTT. Its protein product is CASSYSAGDNSPLHF.

The chain carries TRBV20-1 and TRBJ1-2; TRBD1 might be the D (5 bases). CDR1 is DFQATT and CDR2 is SNEGSKA in the germline V gene (reference sequence). CDR3 length: 11 amino acids. V was pared by 6 bases and J by 4 bases, with 9 bases between. The CDR3 DNA reads TGCAGTGCGAATCAGGGCTATGGCTACACCTTC. Translated, it gives CSANQGYGYTF.

This clone has just a few counts. The CDR3 loop reads CASSYGLTEAFF. In nucleotides, the CDR3 is TGTGCCAGCAGTTACGGGCTCACTGAAGCTTTCTTT. The chain carries TRBV6-6 and TRBJ1-1, with D uncertain. Germline values: CDR1 MNHNY, CDR2 SVGAGI (reference sequence). CDR3 length: 12 amino acids. V dropped 2 bases and J dropped 4 bases, with 5 bases sitting between them.

As concerns this clone: This specimen includes other DNA sequences encoding the same CDR3. In nucleotides, the CDR3 is TGTGCCAGCAGAGGGGGGATTTACACTGAAGCTTTCTTT. Its protein is CASRGGIYTEAFF. The rearrangement links TRBV6-1 to TRBJ1-1; TRBD1 might be the D (6 bases). V was shortened by 6 bases and J by 3 bases, with 11 bases between the two germline ends. The CDR3 spans 13 residues. Germline CDR1 reads MNHNS; CDR2 reads SASEGT.

This clone is deemed medium-sized. The V gene is TRBV2, the J gene TRBJ1-4, with 8 bases identical to TRBD1. Per germline, CDR1 SNHLY and CDR2 FYNNEI. V lost 3 bases and J lost 5; bases outside the gene matches: 5. This CDR3 spans 15 amino acids. This CDR3 reads CASSESGTGNEKLFF. CDR3 nucleotides: TGTGCCAGCAGTGAGTCCGGGACAGGAAATGAAAAACTGTTTTTT.

The chain has TRBV7-6 and TRBJ2-3; TRBD1 matches at 9 bases. Trimming took 5 bases from V and 3 from J; bases not matched to a gene: 6. Looked up from germline, CDR1 is SGHVS and CDR2 is FNYEAQ. CDR3 length: 15 residues. CDR3 loop: CASSKAGTGTDTQYF. The DNA of the CDR3 is TGTGCCAGCAGCAAAGCCGGGACAGGGACAGATACGCAGTATTTT.

This clone was detected once. The rearrangement links TRBV6-6 to TRBJ2-3; either TRBD1 or TRBD2 may fit D (6 bases each). Germline V CDR1 and CDR2: MNHNY, SVGAGI (reference sequence). V dropped 5 bases and J dropped 0 bases, with 12 bases sitting between them. The CDR3 has 15 amino acids. Here the CDR3 DNA reads TGTGCCAGCAGTAGGGGGGCGGAGAGCACAGATACGCAGTATTTT. Its protein is CASSRGAESTDTQYF.

This clone was detected a few times. The genes are TRBV4-2 and TRBJ2-1, with TRBD2 matching over 10 bases. CDR1 LGHNA and CDR2 YNFKEQ come from the germline V gene. Losses at the gene ends were 2 bases for V and 2 bases for J; bases not matched to a gene: 3. This CDR3 has 16 residues. This CDR3 reads CASSQSGTSAYNEQFF. Written as DNA, the CDR3 is TGTGCCAGCAGCCAATCCGGGACTAGCGCCTACAATGAGCAGTTCTTC.

The chain joins TRBV6-1 to TRBJ1-1; D perhaps matches TRBD1 (6 bases). CDR3 length: 11 residues. Deletions cut 9 bases from V and 3 bases from J, with 8 bases between. Germline V gene data show CDR1 as MNHNS and CDR2 as SASEGT. The CDR3 nucleotides are TGTGCCAGTCACAGGGACACTGAAGCTTTCTTT. Protein: CASHRDTEAFF.

This CDR3 reads CASSFYQDWAGYTF. CDR3 DNA: TGTGCCAGCAGTTTCTATCAGGACTGGGCTGGCTACACCTTC. The gene calls are TRBV27 and TRBJ1-2; no reliable D call. This CDR3 spans 14 amino acids. Trimming cost V 3 bases and J 7 bases, with 15 bases left between them. Per germline, CDR1 MNHEY and CDR2 SMNVEV (reference sequence).

The V call is TRBV5-1, the J call TRBJ2-2; D is ambiguous. The V gene lost 5 bases and the J gene lost 7 bases, with 6 bases spanning the gap. The CDR3 length is 11 residues. Germline V gene data show CDR1 as SGHRS and CDR2 as YFSETQ. The CDR3 coding sequence is TGCGCCAGCAGACACGACGGGGAGCTGTTTTTT. Protein product: CASRHDGELFF.

Turning to this clone: In the same sample, other DNA sequences code for this CDR3. DNA of the CDR3: TGTGCCAGTAGTGCCTCTAGCGGGGGTTCCTACGAGCAGTACTTC. It is translated as CASSASSGGSYEQYF. This rearrangement joins TRBV19 to TRBJ2-7; 10 bases agree with TRBD2. The CDR3 contains 15 residues. The trim removed 5 bases at V and 1 base at J, leaving 5 bases unmatched. Looked up from germline, CDR1 is LNHDA and CDR2 is SQIVND (reference sequence).

V usage is TRBV4-3 and J usage is TRBJ1-1; 8 bases line up with TRBD1. CDR3 size: 15 residues. Per germline, CDR1 LGHNA and CDR2 YSLEER. The ends lost 5 bases at V and 5 bases at J; junction bases unmatched: 10. CDR3 region: CASSSPGQEITEAFF. The CDR3 coding sequence is TGCGCCAGCAGCTCACCGGGACAGGAGATAACTGAAGCTTTCTTT.

The chain recombines TRBV14 with TRBJ1-1; D is unclear. Trimming took 0 bases from V and 8 from J, leaving 4 bases between them. CDR3 length equals 11 residues. Germline-derived CDR1 and CDR2 are SGHDN and FVKESK. The CDR3 nucleotides read TGTGCCAGCAGCCAAGACAGAGAAGCTTTCTTT. Encoded protein: CASSQDREAFF.

This clone has a handful of counts. The chain links TRBV11-2 to TRBJ1-1; D is perhaps TRBD1 (6 bases). CDR1 is SGHAT, CDR2 FQNNGV, per germline. This CDR3 spans 14 amino acids. V was cut by 3 bases and J by 7 bases, with 15 bases left in between. The CDR3: CASSFIGGASEAFF. For the CDR3, the DNA is TGTGCCAGCAGCTTCATCGGGGGCGCGAGTGAAGCTTTCTTT.

The chain is built from TRBV18 and TRBJ1-6; no firm D call. Germline lookup yields CDR1 KGHSH and CDR2 LQKENI. The CDR3 totals 13 residues. The V end was cut by 5 bases, the J end by 7 bases, with 9 bases between. CDR3 in amino acids: CASSEGYNSPLHF. The CDR3 DNA follows: TGTGCCAGCTCAGAAGGGTACAATTCACCCCTCCACTTT.

V gene TRBV10-2 combines with J gene TRBJ1-6; D call uncertain. Germline V gene sequence: CDR1 WSHSY, CDR2 SAAADI. Deletions cut 0 bases from V and 9 bases from J, with 6 bases between. The CDR3 is 13 residues long. The CDR3, as DNA: TGCGCCAGCAGTGAGTCGTGGGTTTCACCCCTCCACTTT. Translating it yields CASSESWVSPLHF.

The chain carries TRBV11-2 and TRBJ2-3; maybe TRBD2 (6 bases). The CDR3 runs to 14 residues. V was shortened by 4 bases and J by 2 bases, with 10 bases between the two germline ends. Germline assignment: CDR1 SGHAT and CDR2 FQNNGV. The DNA for the CDR3 is TGTGCCAGCAGCTCTAGGGACTTCACAGATACGCAGTATTTT. It is translated as CASSSRDFTDTQYF. The full variable domain, in which reference TRBV11-2 and TRBJ2-3 provide the parts outside the CDR3, is EAGVAQSPRYKIIEKRQSVAFWCNPISGHATLYWYQQILGQGPKLLIQFQNNGVVDDSQLPKDRFSAERLKGVDSTLKIQPAKLEDSAVYLCASSSRDFTDTQYFGPGTRLTVL.